A selection of T cell receptor beta chains follows, all from one sample in a study of response to subunit inactivated influenza vaccine. Each CDR3 protein gets one entry after TCRdb re-called the RT-PCR reads with MiXCR. The repertoire includes some 500,000 distinct CDR3 sequences, over 10% of them detected once, and around 12% sits in the top ten. The input for sequencing was PBMCs from blood, taken roughly 45 days after vaccination. The source is a man aged 50 to 59 who received an inactivated influenza vaccine. Both conserved end residues are part of each CDR3. The D gene is left open where the match is weak. Size is stated for part of the rows, as once, few or many counts, or as a class when the clone is expanded.

d_call	j_call	v_call	clone_size	cdr3_aa	cdr3_nt
.	TRBJ1-1	TRBV12-3/TRBV12-4	many	CASSLRTMNTEAFF	TGTGCCAGCAGCCTCCGGACAATGAACACTGAAGCTTTCTTT
.	TRBJ2-1	TRBV12-3/TRBV12-4	few	CASSTRLRSSYNEQFF	TGTGCCAGCAGCACGAGACTGCGAAGCTCCTACAATGAGCAGTTCTTC
TRBD2	TRBJ2-7	TRBV12-3/TRBV12-4	.	CASSQTSGVYEQYF	TGTGCCAGCAGCCAGACTAGCGGGGTCTACGAGCAGTACTTC
.	TRBJ2-1	TRBV3-1	few	CASSRERSSYNEQFF	TGTGCCAGCAGCCGAGAGCGGAGCTCCTACAATGAGCAGTTCTTC
TRBD2	TRBJ2-1	TRBV12-3/TRBV12-4	.	CASSFGTSNEQFF	TGTGCCAGCAGTTTCGGGACTAGCAATGAGCAGTTCTTC
TRBD2	TRBJ2-1	TRBV4-2	many	CASSQAMGAGGSEQFF	TGTGCCAGCAGCCAAGCCATGGGAGCCGGGGGGAGTGAGCAGTTCTTC
.	TRBJ2-7	TRBV29-1	.	CSVSLAGGSYEQYF	TGCAGCGTAAGCTTAGCAGGGGGGAGTTACGAGCAGTACTTC
TRBD2	TRBJ2-3	TRBV28	few	CASSRLAGNIDTQYF	TGTGCCAGCAGCAGACTAGCGGGAAATATAGATACGCAGTATTTT
.	TRBJ2-5	TRBV12-3/TRBV12-4	.	CASSFYAGGETQYF	TGTGCCAGCAGTTTTTACGCGGGCGGAGAGACCCAGTACTTC
.	TRBJ2-1	TRBV2	.	CASSDQGIEFNEQFF	TGTGCCAGCAGTGATCAGGGGATAGAGTTCAATGAGCAGTTCTTC
TRBD1	TRBJ2-2	TRBV5-1	.	CASSGDRQNTGELFF	TGCGCCAGCAGCGGGGACAGGCAGAACACCGGGGAGCTGTTTTTT
TRBD2	TRBJ2-1	TRBV6-2/TRBV6-3	.	CASSRRALAGGQIYNEQFF	TGTGCCAGCAGCCGACGCGCGCTAGCGGGGGGGCAAATCTACAATGAGCAGTTCTTC
.	TRBJ2-3	TRBV20-1	many	CSARDLGEGGTDTQYF	TGCAGTGCTAGAGATCTAGGCGAGGGAGGCACAGATACGCAGTATTTT
.	TRBJ2-2	TRBV9	few	CASSVESGSGSGELFF	TGTGCCAGCAGCGTAGAGTCCGGGAGCGGCTCCGGGGAGCTGTTTTTT
.	TRBJ2-1	TRBV29-1	many	CSVDGWEVSNEQFF	TGCAGCGTTGATGGGTGGGAGGTGTCGAATGAGCAGTTCTTC
.	TRBJ2-7	TRBV10-3	few	CAIGKTYEQYF	TGTGCCATAGGTAAAACCTACGAGCAGTACTTC
TRBD1	TRBJ2-2	TRBV12-3/TRBV12-4	few	CASSSPGTANTGELFF	TGTGCCAGCAGTTCACCCGGGACAGCGAACACCGGGGAGCTGTTTTTT
.	TRBJ2-2	TRBV12-3/TRBV12-4	many	CASSYGWRDTGELFF	TGTGCCAGCAGCTATGGGTGGCGGGACACCGGGGAGCTGTTTTTT
.	TRBJ1-2	TRBV5-1	many	CASSFGRDLLYGYTF	TGCGCCAGCAGCTTTGGCAGGGACTTACTCTATGGCTACACCTTC
.	TRBJ2-3	TRBV7-9	.	CASSFNNVDTDTQYF	TGTGCCAGCAGCTTTAACAACGTCGACACAGATACGCAGTATTTT
TRBD2	TRBJ2-1	TRBV7-9	many	CASSFGLAGNEQFF	TGTGCCAGCAGCTTTGGACTAGCAGGCAATGAGCAGTTCTTC
TRBD2	TRBJ2-2	TRBV24-1	many	CATSERDGRTGELFF	TGTGCCACGTCGGAGCGGGACGGACGAACCGGGGAGCTGTTTTTT
.	TRBJ2-7	TRBV20-1	few	CSALDVGLPESAYEQYF	TGCAGTGCCCTCGACGTTGGACTGCCCGAGTCCGCCTACGAGCAGTACTTC
.	TRBJ2-5	TRBV7-7	many	CASAGGARETQYF	TGTGCCAGCGCTGGTGGAGCGAGAGAGACCCAGTACTTC
.	TRBJ1-1	TRBV4-1	few	CASSQLSGRFNTEAFF	TGCGCCAGCAGCCAATTATCGGGCAGGTTTAACACTGAAGCTTTCTTT
TRBD1	TRBJ2-6	TRBV7-9	few	CASSRQTGSSGANVLTF	TGTGCCAGCAGCAGACAGACAGGGAGCTCTGGGGCCAACGTCCTGACTTTC
TRBD2	TRBJ2-3	TRBV7-2	few	CASSLGPGGSTDTQYF	TGTGCCAGCAGCTTAGGCCCGGGAGGGAGCACAGATACGCAGTATTTT
.	TRBJ2-1	TRBV9	.	CASSATLGGEQFF	TGTGCCAGCAGCGCGACCCTAGGCGGTGAGCAGTTCTTC
.	TRBJ2-7	TRBV15	few	CATSRDPRDEQYF	TGTGCCACCAGCAGAGATCCCAGGGACGAGCAGTACTTC
.	TRBJ2-1	TRBV5-1	.	CASAYPRSYNEQFF	TGCGCCAGCGCGTACCCCCGCTCCTACAATGAGCAGTTCTTC
TRBD2	TRBJ2-5	TRBV6-2/TRBV6-3	.	CASSYQLAIGETQYF	TGTGCCAGCAGTTACCAACTAGCGATAGGAGAGACCCAGTACTTC
.	TRBJ2-3	TRBV2	.	CASTGSTDTQYF	TGTGCCAGCACAGGGAGCACAGATACGCAGTATTTT
.	TRBJ1-3	TRBV12-3/TRBV12-4	many	CASSLNGAGNTIYF	TGTGCCAGCAGTTTGAACGGGGCTGGAAACACCATATATTTT
TRBD2	TRBJ2-1	TRBV28	many	CASSPPAGGNNEQFF	TGTGCCAGCAGCCCACCTGCGGGGGGAAACAATGAGCAGTTCTTC
TRBD2	TRBJ2-7	TRBV29-1	.	CSHTQRDSYEQYF	TGCAGCCATACCCAGCGGGACTCCTACGAGCAGTACTTC
.	TRBJ1-6	TRBV6-1	.	CASSRDRDSYNSPLHF	TGTGCCAGCAGTCGAGACCGAGACTCCTATAATTCACCCCTCCACTTT
TRBD1	TRBJ2-6	TRBV2	.	CASSPDRGSAGANVLTF	TGTGCCAGCAGTCCGGACAGGGGATCAGCTGGGGCCAACGTCCTGACTTTC
.	TRBJ2-3	TRBV6-6	few	CAGGGGGTDTQYF	TGTGCCGGTGGCGGAGGAGGCACAGATACGCAGTATTTT
.	TRBJ1-2	TRBV9	few	CASSVEGSYAYGYTF	TGTGCCAGCAGCGTAGAAGGGTCCTATGCCTATGGCTACACCTTC
.	TRBJ2-1	TRBV5-6	many	CASSLPRYNEQFF	TGTGCCAGCAGCTTGCCTCGGTACAATGAGCAGTTCTTC
TRBD1	TRBJ1-2	TRBV4-3	.	CASSQRQGDLNGYTF	TGCGCCAGCAGCCAAAGACAGGGGGATCTTAATGGCTACACCTTC
.	TRBJ2-6	TRBV5-1	few	CASSLAPTGDSGANVLTF	TGCGCCAGCAGCTTGGCCCCGACAGGTGACTCTGGGGCCAACGTCCTGACTTTC
.	TRBJ2-3	TRBV7-6	few	CASRGFNTDTQYF	TGTGCCAGCAGGGGGTTTAACACAGATACGCAGTATTTT
.	TRBJ1-6	TRBV7-8	few	CASSPRAGDRNNSPLHF	TGTGCCAGCAGCCCCCGTGCGGGTGACCGGAATAATTCACCCCTCCACTTT
.	TRBJ1-3	TRBV6-5	.	CASSYSRGGNTIYF	TGTGCCAGCAGTTACTCCAGGGGTGGAAACACCATATATTTT
.	TRBJ1-2	TRBV18	few	CASSPTEGTGYYGYTF	TGTGCCAGCTCACCAACGGAGGGCACGGGGTACTATGGCTACACCTTC
.	TRBJ1-2	TRBV10-3	many	CASSWDPLYGYTF	TGTGCCAGCTCATGGGACCCCCTCTATGGCTACACCTTC
.	TRBJ2-3	TRBV27	few	CASSLRFWRESTDTQYF	TGTGCCAGCAGTTTACGGTTTTGGCGGGAAAGCACAGATACGCAGTATTTT
.	TRBJ1-1	TRBV6-5	few	CASSTLGSLGAFF	TGTGCCAGCAGTACTCTGGGATCCCTGGGGGCTTTCTTT
.	TRBJ1-2	TRBV7-6	few	CASSLMGQDTSGYTF	TGTGCCAGCAGCTTGATGGGCCAGGATACGTCTGGCTACACCTTC
.	TRBJ2-1	TRBV7-8	.	CASSLGRGQLAPEQFF	TGTGCCAGCAGCTTAGGAAGGGGTCAATTGGCGCCGGAGCAGTTCTTC
.	TRBJ2-3	TRBV6-5	few	CASSYSGQTSTDTQYF	TGTGCCAGCAGTTACTCCGGACAAACTAGCACAGATACGCAGTATTTT
.	TRBJ2-1	TRBV7-6	few	CASSSLGVNEQFF	TGTGCCAGCAGCTCCTTGGGGGTCAATGAGCAGTTCTTC
.	TRBJ1-3	TRBV6-1	few	CASRDYGNTIYF	TGTGCCAGCAGAGACTATGGAAACACCATATATTTT
.	TRBJ2-3	TRBV29-1	.	CSVGFQNTQYF	TGCAGCGTTGGATTCCAAAATACGCAGTATTTT